This T cell receptor (beta chain) was captured by sequencing in a study of cytomegalovirus exposure and HLA in healthy donors. Whole-study results and caveats: Apart from CMV serostatus, no immune exposure information was available. Certain sequence variants were highly shared and formed a cluster, and this cluster was likely a sequencing artifact. Specificity of three CMV-associated chains for CMV antigens was verified in vitro. As a later analysis revealed, the rate of TCR association differed by HLA locus, with DRB1 most and HLA-C fewest.

CDR3 length: 15 amino acids. Germline values: CDR1 SGHTA, CDR2 FQGTGA. V lost 5 bases and J 1 base, leaving 12 bases between the germline ends. Concerning this clone itself: Its antigen is undetermined.

It was with 60 Vbeta and 13 Jbeta primers that the PCR ran. TCRdb's copy holds only in-frame clones and misses some; the assay was immunoSEQ multiplex PCR. The table has about 190,000 clones, roughly 80% seen once; the top ten hold 3.8%. The source of this sequence is a middle-aged man in good health and CMV-seronegative. The chain is built from TRBV7-3 and TRBJ2-1, with D maybe TRBD2 (5 bases). Sequenced material: PBMCs. In DNA form, the CDR3 reads TGTGCCAGCAGCCCAGTTCGGGGATCCTACAATGAGCAGTTCTTC. Its translation is CASSPVRGSYNEQFF.